The 9 T cell receptor beta chains reported below all come from one sample, sequenced in a study of T cell responses to AZD1222 COVID-19 vaccine. Sequencing was performed with immunoSEQ multiplex PCR; in TCRdb, only in-frame clones are kept and a portion is missing. Of approximately 94,000 clones detected, around nine tenths appear once; the ten largest clones hold about 1.5%. This specimen was peripheral blood, taken on day 0 of AZD1222 vaccination. All receptors come from an adult in good health.

The chain joins TRBV5-4 to TRBJ2-1; 7 positions agree with TRBD2. Unmatched junction bases numbered 12, after V lost 5 bases and J lost 7 bases. The length of the CDR3 is 15 residues. Germline lookup yields CDR1 SGHNT and CDR2 YYREEE (reference sequence). The CDR3: CASRVLAEGKNEQFF. CDR3 nucleotide sequence: TGTGCCAGCAGGGTTCTAGCGGAGGGAAAGAATGAGCAGTTCTTC.

The chain combines TRBV27 with TRBJ2-4, with 9 bases that match TRBD2. Germline trimming cut 5 bases from V and 1 base from J; bases unmatched to any gene: 9. Germline assignment: CDR1 MNHEY and CDR2 SMNVEV (reference sequence). This CDR3 spans 17 amino acids. This CDR3 reads CASSPQRGREAKNIQYF. In DNA form, the CDR3 reads TGTGCCAGCAGTCCGCAACGCGGGAGGGAGGCCAAAAACATTCAGTACTTC.

This chain connects TRBV11-1 to TRBJ2-7; 8 positions match TRBD1. V trimming: 6 bases; J trimming: 0 bases; junction bases outside the gene matches: 7. CDR1 is SGHAT and CDR2 is FQDESV in the germline V gene (reference sequence). This CDR3 has 15 residues. The CDR3, as DNA: TGTGCCAGCAGACCCTCAGGGGGCGCCTCCTACGAGCAGTACTTC. Its translation is CASRPSGGASYEQYF.

The rearrangement uses TRBV5-4 and TRBJ2-3; 14 bases align to TRBD2. V trimming: 4 bases; J trimming: 4 bases; junction bases outside the gene matches: 11. Germline V gene lookup returns CDR1 SGHNT and CDR2 YYREEE (reference sequence). This CDR3 has 18 residues. The CDR3 region has the DNA TGTGCCAGCAGCCCTAGACTAGCGGGAGGGGGGTCGGCAGATACGCAGTATTTT. This gives the protein CASSPRLAGGGSADTQYF.

The sample holds a few counts of this clone. CDR3 loop: CASSPTQGARYGYTF. The CDR3 DNA reads as TGTGCCAGCAGCCCAACACAGGGGGCAAGATATGGCTACACCTTC. This chain links TRBV7-2 with TRBJ1-2, with 9 bases lining up with TRBD1. Unmatched junction bases numbered 9, after V lost 5 bases and J lost 5 bases. The V gene's germline CDR1 is SGHTA and CDR2 FQGNSA. CDR3 size: 15 residues.

The chain uses TRBV18 and TRBJ2-7; TRBD1 matches 7 bases. Germline values: CDR1 KGHSH, CDR2 LQKENI. The CDR3 contains 14 residues. The V and J ends lost 1 base and 6 bases, in that order; junction bases with no gene match: 6. CDR3 nucleotide sequence: TGTGCCAGCTCACCACGACAGGGTACTTTCGAGCAGTACTTC. Translating gives CASSPRQGTFEQYF.

V is TRBV19 and J is TRBJ2-3; the match to TRBD2 covers 12 bases. The CDR3 sequence is 16 residues long. The germline V gene has CDR1 LNHDA and CDR2 SQIVND (reference sequence). The V gene end was trimmed by 5 bases and the J gene end by 4 bases; junction bases not matched to a gene: 7. For the CDR3, the DNA is TGTGCCAGTAGTGTCCAACTAGCGGGAGGCCCAGATACGCAGTATTTT. This sequence encodes CASSVQLAGGPDTQYF.

In this sample, this clone turned up once. The chain couples TRBV7-2 to TRBJ2-1; D possibly uses TRBD1 or TRBD2 (5 bases each). Germline V lookup: CDR1 SGHTA, CDR2 FQGNSA. The CDR3 extends over 15 amino acids. Between the trimmed V and J ends, which lost 5 bases and 7 bases, there was a span of 18 bases. CDR3 in DNA: TGTGCCAGCAGCCTTGGGGGTACTAGATTGAATGAGCAGTTCTTC. Translation: CASSLGGTRLNEQFF.

The chain links TRBV9 to TRBJ2-3; TRBD2 might be the D (5 bases). CDR1 and CDR2 (germline): SGDLS, YYNGEE. The CDR3 loop spans 14 amino acids. Trimming left V 4 bases short and J 2 bases short, with 11 bases between. The CDR3 loop reads CASSPGLLTDTQYF. CDR3 DNA: TGTGCCAGCAGCCCCGGACTTCTCACAGATACGCAGTATTTT.